Below, 32 T cell receptor beta chains from the same sample are listed, as sequenced in a study of blood T cell repertoires in COVID-19. Repertoires were generated with immunoSEQ multiplex PCR, while TCRdb's copy carries only in-frame clones and drops some. The table has approximately 44,000 clones, approximately 79% seen once. Sequencing was performed on peripheral blood. Receptors were obtained from a woman older than 75 with acute or convalescent COVID-19.

V is TRBV9 and J is TRBJ2-3; D possibly corresponds to TRBD1 (6 bases). Looked up from germline, CDR1 is SGDLS and CDR2 is YYNGEE. This CDR3 spans 17 amino acids. The V gene lost 0 bases and the J gene lost 2 bases, with 16 bases spanning the gap. The CDR3, as DNA: TGTGCCAGCAGCGTAGCCTCTAGGACAGATTACACAGATACGCAGTATTTT. Its protein is CASSVASRTDYTDTQYF.

The V and J genes are TRBV29-1 and TRBJ1-1; 7 bases fit TRBD1. The CDR3 extends over 16 amino acids. V gave up 0 bases and J gave up 3 bases; unmatched junction bases: 10. CDR1 is SQVTM, CDR2 ANQGSEA, per germline. CDR3 coding DNA: TGCAGCGTTGAAGAGACAGGGAAGTTAACAGACACTGAAGCTTTCTTT. Translation: CSVEETGKLTDTEAFF. The full variable domain, completed using reference TRBV29-1 and TRBJ1-1, is SAVISQKPSRDICQRGTSLTIQCQVDSQVTMMFWYRQQPGQSLTLIATANQGSEATYESGFVIDKFPISRPNLTFSTLTVSNMSPEDSSIYLCSVEETGKLTDTEAFFGQGTRLTVV.

The rearrangement joins TRBV4-3 to TRBJ2-1; 12 bases agree with TRBD2. Germline assignment: CDR1 LGHNA and CDR2 YSLEER. The V segment lost 4 bases and the J segment 6 bases; nucleotides outside the gene matches: 4. The CDR3 has 15 amino acids. CDR3 loop: CASSRETSGGNEQFF. CDR3 bases: TGCGCCAGCAGCCGAGAGACTAGCGGGGGCAATGAGCAGTTCTTC.

The rearrangement links TRBV3-1 (or the pseudogene TRBV3-2) to TRBJ2-2; D possibly corresponds to TRBD2 (6 bases). V was clipped by 6 bases and J by 1 base, with 21 bases between them. CDR3 length: 18 residues. The germline V gene encodes CDR1 LGHDT and CDR2 YNNKEL (reference sequence). The CDR3 reads CASRQNPGTAENTGELFF. The CDR3 DNA is TGTGCCAGCAGACAGAATCCCGGGACTGCGGAGAACACCGGGGAGCTGTTTTTT.

Remarks on this clone: Other DNA sequences of this sample code for an identical CDR3. The chain recombines TRBV7-3 with TRBJ1-1; TRBD1 matches 8 bases. The CDR3 contains 14 residues. Germline CDR1 and CDR2: SGHTA and FQGTGA. The ends lost 5 bases at V and 5 bases at J; junction bases unmatched: 7. DNA of the CDR3: TGTGCCAGCAGCCTCGCTGGGACAGGAACTGAAGCTTTCTTT. It specifies CASSLAGTGTEAFF.

This clone was detected only a few times. The chain is built from TRBV28 and TRBJ1-1, with 7 nucleotides matching TRBD1. J lost 11 bases, V lost 2 bases, and 17 bases had no gene match. The germline V gene has CDR1 MDHEN and CDR2 SYDVKM. The CDR3 extends over 16 amino acids. In nucleotides, the CDR3 is TGTGCCAGCAGTTTAGCGTCGCAAGAGGGGGCGGCCGAGGCTTTCTTT. Encoded protein: CASSLASQEGAAEAFF.

The CDR3 protein is CSASRGGGGFLGPEAFF. The CDR3 bases are TGCAGTGCTAGTAGGGGGGGTGGAGGGTTTTTAGGGCCTGAAGCTTTCTTT. The chain carries TRBV20-1 and TRBJ1-1; weak D call: TRBD1 (6 bases). CDR1 and CDR2 from the germline V gene are DFQATT and SNEGSKA (reference sequence). V lost 3 bases and J lost 6, with 26 bases in between. This CDR3 has 17 amino acids.

This clone turned up a few times. V and J are TRBV30 and TRBJ2-1; D may be TRBD1 (5 bases). Germline CDR1 GTSNPN, CDR2 SVGIG (reference sequence). The V gene lost 4 bases and the J gene lost 0 bases, with 13 bases spanning the gap. This CDR3 spans 15 amino acids. The CDR3, as DNA: TGTGCCTGGAAAGAAACAGGCCTCTCCTACAATGAGCAGTTCTTC. Translated, it gives CAWKETGLSYNEQFF.

The chain recombines TRBV7-6 with TRBJ2-6, with 8 bases that match TRBD1. Looked up from germline, CDR1 is SGHVS and CDR2 is FNYEAQ. CDR3 length: 17 residues. The J segment lost 1 base and the V segment lost 4 bases, leaving 6 bases of the junction unmatched. The CDR3 region is CASSSGTGVSGANVLTF. DNA for the CDR3: TGTGCCAGCAGCTCGGGGACAGGTGTATCTGGGGCCAACGTCCTGACTTTC. Combining the CDR3 with reference TRBV7-6 and TRBJ2-6 gives the whole variable domain GAGVSQSPRYKVTKRGQDVALRCDPISGHVSLYWYRQALGQGPEFLTYFNYEAQQDKSGLPNDRFSAERPEGSISTLTIQRTEQRDSAMYRCASSSGTGVSGANVLTFGAGSRLTVL.

The chain links TRBV13 to TRBJ2-3, with 14 bases identical to TRBD2. Unmatched junction bases numbered 4, after V lost 5 bases and J lost 3 bases. The CDR3 covers 16 residues. Germline CDR1 reads PRHDT; CDR2 reads FYEKMQ (reference sequence). The CDR3 here is CASSHRLAGGTDTQYF. DNA of the CDR3: TGTGCCAGCAGCCATCGACTAGCGGGAGGGACAGATACGCAGTATTTT. The variable domain in full, with the rest retrieved from reference TRBV13 and TRBJ2-3, is AAGVIQSPRHLIKEKRETATLKCYPIPRHDTVYWYQQGPGQDPQFLISFYEKMQSDKGSIPDRFSAQQFSDYHSELNMSSLELGDSALYFCASSHRLAGGTDTQYFGPGTRLTVL.

The gene calls are TRBV18 and TRBJ1-1, with TRBD1 matching over 9 bases. The V gene end was trimmed by 4 bases and the J gene end by 5 bases; junction bases not matched to a gene: 8. The CDR3 length is 15 residues. In germline, CDR1 is KGHSH, CDR2 LQKENI. For the CDR3, the DNA is TGTGCCAGCTCACTAAACTTCGACAGGGGGACTGAAGCTTTCTTT. The encoded protein is CASSLNFDRGTEAFF.

The chain employs TRBV4-2 and TRBJ1-6; weak D call: TRBD1 (6 bases). Trimming removed 3 bases from V and 3 bases from J, with 15 bases in between. In germline, CDR1 is LGHNA, CDR2 YNFKEQ. This CDR3 has 17 amino acids. CDR3 DNA sequence: TGTGCCAGCAGCCAGAGTACAGGGCATGACTATAATTCACCCCTCCACTTT. Protein sequence: CASSQSTGHDYNSPLHF.

This rearrangement joins TRBV7-9 to TRBJ2-5; 12 positions match TRBD2. This CDR3 is built from 19 residues. The V and J ends lost 2 bases and 5 bases, in that order; junction bases with no gene match: 15. Germline loops: CDR1 SEHNR, CDR2 FQNEAQ (reference sequence). In DNA form, the CDR3 reads TGTGCCAGCAGCTTAAGCGGCCTAGCGGGAGGGCGTGTGAAGGAGACCCAGTACTTC. This sequence encodes CASSLSGLAGGRVKETQYF.

The chain joins TRBV30 to TRBJ2-1; possible D gene TRBD1, 6 bases. V was clipped by 4 bases and J by 6 bases, with 16 bases between them. This CDR3 region has 14 residues. Germline loops: CDR1 GTSNPN, CDR2 SVGIG (reference sequence). The CDR3 coding sequence is TGTGCCTGGACCGGGACCTCAGGGGTCAATGAGCAGTTCTTC. Its translation: CAWTGTSGVNEQFF.

This chain connects TRBV7-2 to TRBJ1-1; D uncertain. The germline V gene encodes CDR1 SGHTA and CDR2 FQGNSA. The ends were cut back, 3 bases at V and 2 bases at J, with 10 bases in the middle. The CDR3 sequence is 14 residues long. This chain's CDR3 is CASSFLGGNTEAFF. The CDR3 region has the DNA TGTGCCAGCAGCTTTCTAGGTGGCAACACTGAAGCTTTCTTT.

The chain couples TRBV1 to TRBJ2-7; the listed D gene, TRBD1, was not tested against the DNA. TRBV1 is designated a pseudogene. The CDR3 runs to 15 residues. The CDR3 sequence: CTSSYSLGPADEQYF. As DNA, the CDR3 is TGCACCAGCAGCTATAGCCTGGGGCCCGCTGACGAGCAGTACTTC.

Only a few counts were recorded for this clone. The chain carries TRBV5-1 and TRBJ2-7; 10 bases agree with TRBD2. The CDR3 is 15 amino acids. The V segment lost 0 bases and the J segment 3 bases; nucleotides outside the gene matches: 3. Per germline, CDR1 SGHRS and CDR2 YFSETQ. The CDR3 region is CASSLAASGSYEQYF. The CDR3 DNA is TGCGCCAGCAGCTTGGCCGCTAGCGGGAGCTACGAGCAGTACTTC.

The chain is built from TRBV5-1 and TRBJ2-3; 8 nucleotides align to TRBD1. The germline V gene has CDR1 SGHRS and CDR2 YFSETQ. This CDR3 comprises 13 residues. V was clipped by 0 bases and J by 10 bases; unmatched bases: 4. The CDR3 bases are TGCGCCAGCAGCTTGGCCTCGGGACAGGCGCAGTATTTT. This encodes CASSLASGQAQYF.

The V gene is TRBV28, the J gene TRBJ1-2; 8 bases fit TRBD1. V lost 2 bases, J lost 8 bases, and 7 bases stayed unmatched. There are 14 residues in the CDR3. Looked up from germline, CDR1 is MDHEN and CDR2 is SYDVKM. The CDR3 nucleotides read TGTGCCAGCAGTTTACCCCAGGGGGCGCGGGGCTACACCTTC. This sequence encodes CASSLPQGARGYTF.

This clone has only one observation. The chain links TRBV10-2 to TRBJ2-3, with TRBD2 matching over 7 bases. Germline V lookup: CDR1 WSHSY, CDR2 SAAADI. After removal of 3 bases from V and 1 base from J, the junction contained 4 bases not matched to a gene. This CDR3 has 15 residues. The DNA for the CDR3 is TGCGCCAGCAGTGAACCTACTAGCGGCACAGATACGCAGTATTTT. Its translation is CASSEPTSGTDTQYF.

This sequence joins TRBV5-4 and TRBJ1-2, with TRBD1 matching over 7 bases. The V and J ends lost 3 bases and 3 bases, in that order; junction bases with no gene match: 8. This CDR3 contains 15 residues. Looked up from germline, CDR1 is SGHNT and CDR2 is YYREEE (reference sequence). The CDR3 protein is CASSWGRDRDYGYTF. CDR3 nucleotides: TGTGCCAGCAGCTGGGGCAGGGACAGAGACTATGGCTACACCTTC.

The V gene is TRBV5-1, the J gene TRBJ1-2; 8 positions agree with TRBD1. The V gene's germline CDR1 is SGHRS and CDR2 YFSETQ. The CDR3 has 16 amino acids. J was trimmed by 4 bases and V by 0 bases; bases with no gene match: 8. CDR3 nucleotide sequence: TGCGCCAGCAGCTTGGAACCGACTACAGGGGGCTATGGCTACACCTTC. It is translated as CASSLEPTTGGYGYTF.

The chain is built from TRBV3-1 (or the pseudogene TRBV3-2) and TRBJ1-6; TRBD1 matches 9 bases. The CDR3 runs 16 residues. The V segment lost 5 bases and the J segment 9 bases; nucleotides outside the gene matches: 11. CDR1 is LGHDT, CDR2 YNNKEL, per germline (reference sequence). The CDR3 nucleotides read TGTGCCAGCAGCTCAAGGGGGGGACAGGGAAGTTCACCCCTCCACTTT. Its protein is CASSSRGGQGSSPLHF.

The genes are TRBV10-1 and TRBJ2-3; D gene uncertain. This CDR3 region has 13 residues. Germline V lookup: CDR1 WNHNN, CDR2 SYGVQD (reference sequence). Trimming stripped 6 bases from V and 2 bases from J, with 9 bases between. CDR3 protein: CASSSVSTDTQYF. For the CDR3, the DNA is TGCGCCAGCAGCAGCGTATCCACAGATACGCAGTATTTT.

The chain couples TRBV30 to TRBJ2-7, with 9 bases aligning to TRBD2. V was clipped by 5 bases and J by 0 bases; unmatched bases: 8. This CDR3 has 15 amino acids. The germline CDR1 and CDR2 sequences are GTSNPN and SVGIG (reference sequence). The CDR3 bases are TGTGCCTGGGGGCTAGCGGGAACGCCCTCCTACGAGCAGTACTTC. Its translation is CAWGLAGTPSYEQYF.

The chain recombines TRBV7-9 with TRBJ2-1, with no clear D. This CDR3 region has 12 residues. Germline V lookup: CDR1 SEHNR, CDR2 FQNEAQ (reference sequence). The V gene lost 4 bases and the J gene lost 7 bases, with 8 bases spanning the gap. For the CDR3, the DNA is TGTGCCAGCAGCTCAAATCTAAATGAGCAGTTCTTC. It yields the protein CASSSNLNEQFF.

The rearrangement uses TRBV15 and TRBJ1-1, with D perhaps TRBD1 (6 bases). The CDR3 has 14 amino acids. V was cut by 5 bases and J by 5 bases, with 15 bases left in between. Germline CDR1 is LNHNV and CDR2 is YYDKDF (reference sequence). CDR3 coding DNA: TGTGCCACCAGCGGACAGCGGGGGCAGACTGAAGCTTTCTTT. This gives the protein CATSGQRGQTEAFF.

The chain uses TRBV24-1 and TRBJ1-2, with a tentative D call TRBD1 (6 bases). There are 13 residues in the CDR3. Germline CDR1 KGHDR, CDR2 SFDVKD. The V gene lost 10 bases and the J gene lost 2 bases, with 13 bases spanning the gap. DNA for the CDR3: TGTGCCACGCAGGACAGCCTAAACTATGGCTACACCTTC. As protein: CATQDSLNYGYTF.

The chain is built from TRBV2 and TRBJ1-3; D remains ambiguous. CDR3 size: 15 residues. Germline V lookup: CDR1 SNHLY, CDR2 FYNNEI. V was cut by 3 bases and J by 0 bases, with 9 bases left in between. This CDR3 reads CASSDGGFSGNTIYF. CDR3 coding DNA: TGTGCCAGCAGTGATGGCGGGTTCTCTGGAAACACCATATATTTT. The full variable domain, rest sourced from reference TRBV2 and TRBJ1-3, is EPEVTQTPSHQVTQMGQEVILRCVPISNHLYFYWYRQILGQKVEFLVSFYNNEISEKSEIFDDQFSVERPDGSNFTLKIRSTKLEDSAMYFCASSDGGFSGNTIYFGEGSWLTVV.

The chain recombines TRBV20-1 with TRBJ2-7; unclear D gene. The CDR3 spans 11 residues. V was cut by 3 bases and J by 2 bases, with 5 bases left in between. Germline loops: CDR1 DFQATT, CDR2 SNEGSKA (reference sequence). The CDR3 DNA is TGCAGTGCTAGGGAGACCTACGAGCAGTACTTC. The encoded protein is CSARETYEQYF.

This clone was observed a few times. This rearrangement joins TRBV5-1 to TRBJ1-6, with a possible D match to TRBD1 (6 bases). This CDR3 contains 15 residues. Germline assignment: CDR1 SGHRS and CDR2 YFSETQ. Trimming pared 1 base from V and 5 bases from J, leaving 10 bases between. The CDR3: CASSLKQGDNSPLHF. DNA for the CDR3: TGCGCCAGCAGCTTGAAACAGGGAGATAATTCACCCCTCCACTTT.

The chain is built from TRBV18 and TRBJ2-3; 9 bases map to TRBD2. Germline CDR1 is KGHSH and CDR2 is LQKENI. The CDR3 runs 16 residues. Trimming cost V 0 bases and J 2 bases; bases outside gene matches: 3. The chain's CDR3 is CASSPPTSGHTDTQYF. The CDR3 DNA sequence: TGTGCCAGCTCACCACCGACTAGCGGCCACACAGATACGCAGTATTTT.